This T cell receptor beta chain was recovered during a study of spatial heterogeneity in lung cancer. This clonotype was counted at least ten times. Its antigen is unknown. The V and J ends lost 1 base and 5 bases respectively, with 11 bases between them. The CDR3 is 13 residues long. The V gene's germline CDR1 is DFQATT and CDR2 SNEGSKA (reference sequence). TCR cDNA molecules each had a unique molecular identifier. Each CDR3 protein is one row after TCRdb ran MiXCR on the 5' RACE reads. The profile shows about 100,000 distinct CDR3 sequences, 3.5% to 5% of them singletons. Time point described: sample taken at primary tumor resection. Whole RNA was taken from tumor, nontumor lung or frozen PBMC; it was then sequenced unsorted. Study outcomes and limitations: Mutation counts in tumors were tracked by counts of expanded intratumoral alpha and beta TCRs. Expanded TCRs classified as ubiquitous or regional were counted, and these counts tracked ubiquitous and regional nonsynonymous mutations, respectively.

The sequence was obtained from a male donor with early-stage non-small cell lung cancer. This chain joins TRBV20-1 and TRBJ2-5, with no clear D. The source was lung tumor tissue, collected at surgery. The CDR3 spells CSARVGRLETQYF. The CDR3 DNA sequence: TGCAGTGCTAGAGTTGGCAGGTTGGAGACCCAGTACTTC.